Only a few counts were recorded for the clone carrying this T cell receptor (beta chain). This CDR3 is 13 amino acids long. The V gene end was trimmed by 8 bases and the J gene end by 2 bases; junction bases not matched to a gene: 8. Germline CDR1 GTSNPN, CDR2 SVGIG (reference sequence). This sample is drawn from a study of blood T cell repertoires in COVID-19. Study context: The study drew acute and convalescent COVID-19 samples from the United States, Italy and Spain. PBMCs, B-cell-depleted T cells, or T cells provided the cDNA or gDNA that made up the material.

In the authors' workflow: Researchers report that nucleated cell counts were estimated from reference gene primer amplification. The table came from immunoSEQ multiplex PCR; TCRdb's copy has only in-frame clones and leaves some out. V, J and clone size were drawn from that table, and D and trimming were deduced from the DNA. Of approximately 62,000 clones listed, under 85% were seen once; the top ten hold 5.5% to 7%. The clonotype was recovered from a woman aged 50 to 60 with active or convalescent COVID-19. This chain connects TRBV30 to TRBJ2-7, with TRBD2 matching over 8 bases. The specimen was peripheral blood. The CDR3 protein is CAGGREVPYEQYF. Here the CDR3 DNA reads TGTGCCGGGGGGCGGGAGGTTCCCTACGAGCAGTACTTC.